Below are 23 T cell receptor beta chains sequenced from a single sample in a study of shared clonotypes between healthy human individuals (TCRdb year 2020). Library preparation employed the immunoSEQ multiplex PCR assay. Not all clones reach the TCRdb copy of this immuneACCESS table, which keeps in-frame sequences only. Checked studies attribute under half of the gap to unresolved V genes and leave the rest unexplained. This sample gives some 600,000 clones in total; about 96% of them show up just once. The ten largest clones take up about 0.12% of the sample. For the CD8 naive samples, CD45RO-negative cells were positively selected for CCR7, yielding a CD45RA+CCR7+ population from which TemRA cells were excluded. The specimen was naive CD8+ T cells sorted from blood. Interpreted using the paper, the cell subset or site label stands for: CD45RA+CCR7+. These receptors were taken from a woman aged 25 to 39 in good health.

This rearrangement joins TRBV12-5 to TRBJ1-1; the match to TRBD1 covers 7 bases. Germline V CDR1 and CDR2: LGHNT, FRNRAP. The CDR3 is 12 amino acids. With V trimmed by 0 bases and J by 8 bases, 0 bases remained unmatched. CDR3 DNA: TGTGCTAGTGGTTTGGTAGGGGGCGAAGCTTTCTTT. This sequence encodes CASGLVGGEAFF.

CDR3 coding DNA: TGTGCCTGGAGTGGTGGGCCCTACGAGCAGTACTTC. Residues: CAWSGGPYEQYF. This chain uses TRBV30 with TRBJ2-7; D is unresolved. Per the germline V gene, CDR1 is GTSNPN and CDR2 is SVGIG (reference sequence). The CDR3 spans 12 residues. The ends were cut back, 1 base at V and 2 bases at J, with 6 bases in the middle.

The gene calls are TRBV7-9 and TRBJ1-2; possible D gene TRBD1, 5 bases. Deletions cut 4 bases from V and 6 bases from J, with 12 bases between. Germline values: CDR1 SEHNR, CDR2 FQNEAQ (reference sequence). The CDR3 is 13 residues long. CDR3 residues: CASSWGGDDGYTF. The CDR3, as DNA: TGTGCCAGCAGCTGGGGGGGTGACGATGGCTACACCTTC. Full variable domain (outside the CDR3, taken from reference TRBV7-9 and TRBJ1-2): DTGVSQNPRHKITKRGQNVTFRCDPISEHNRLYWYRQTLGQGPEFLTYFQNEAQLEKSRLLSDRFSAERPKGSFSTLEIQRTEQGDSAMYLCASSWGGDDGYTFGSGTRLTVV.

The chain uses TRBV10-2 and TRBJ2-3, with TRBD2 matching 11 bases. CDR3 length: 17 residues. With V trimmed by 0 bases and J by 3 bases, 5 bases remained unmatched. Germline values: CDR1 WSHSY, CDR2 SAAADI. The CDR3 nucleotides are TGCGCCAGCAGTGAGTCTTATACTAGCGGGAGAACAGATACGCAGTATTTT. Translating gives CASSESYTSGRTDTQYF.

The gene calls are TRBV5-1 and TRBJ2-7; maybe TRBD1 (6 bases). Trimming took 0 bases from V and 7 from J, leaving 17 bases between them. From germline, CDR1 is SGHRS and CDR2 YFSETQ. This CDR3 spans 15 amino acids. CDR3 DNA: TGCGCCAGCAGCTTGGGGTACAGGGAGACGAATGAGCAGTACTTC. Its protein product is CASSLGYRETNEQYF. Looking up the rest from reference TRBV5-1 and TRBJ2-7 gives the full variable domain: KAGVTQTPRYLIKTRGQQVTLSCSPISGHRSVSWYQQTPGQGLQFLFEYFSETQRNKGNFPGRFSGRQFSNSRSEMNVSTLELGDSALYLCASSLGYRETNEQYFGPGTRLTVT.

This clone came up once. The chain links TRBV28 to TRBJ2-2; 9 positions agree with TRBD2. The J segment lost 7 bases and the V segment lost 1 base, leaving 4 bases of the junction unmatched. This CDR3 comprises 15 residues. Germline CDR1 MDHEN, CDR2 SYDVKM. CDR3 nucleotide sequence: TGTGCCAGCAGTTTATCTAGCGGGATTAACGGGGAGCTGTTTTTT. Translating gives CASSLSSGINGELFF. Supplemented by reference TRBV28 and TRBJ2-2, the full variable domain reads DVKVTQSSRYLVKRTGEKVFLECVQDMDHENMFWYRQDPGLGLRLIYFSYDVKMKEKGDIPEGYSVSREKKERFSLILESASTNQTSMYLCASSLSSGINGELFFGEGSRLTVL.

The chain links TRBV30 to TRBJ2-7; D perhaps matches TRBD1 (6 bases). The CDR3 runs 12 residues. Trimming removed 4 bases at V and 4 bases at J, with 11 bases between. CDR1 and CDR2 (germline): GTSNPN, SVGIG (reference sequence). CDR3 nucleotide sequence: TGTGCCTGGAACAGGGACGCTTACGAGCAGTACTTC. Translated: CAWNRDAYEQYF. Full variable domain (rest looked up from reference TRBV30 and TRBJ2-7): SQTIHQWPATLVQPVGSPLSLECTVEGTSNPNLYWYRQAAGRGLQLLFYSVGIGQISSEVPQNLSASRPQDRQFILSSKKLLLSDSGFYLCAWNRDAYEQYFGPGTRLTVT.

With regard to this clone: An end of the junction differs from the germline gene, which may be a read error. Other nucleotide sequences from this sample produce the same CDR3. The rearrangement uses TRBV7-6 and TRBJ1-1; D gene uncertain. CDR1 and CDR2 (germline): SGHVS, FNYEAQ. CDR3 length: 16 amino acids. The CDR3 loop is CASSGELGSGRTEAFF. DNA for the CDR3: TGTGCCAGCAGCGGGGAACTTGGATCGGGTCGCACTGAGGCTTTCTTT.

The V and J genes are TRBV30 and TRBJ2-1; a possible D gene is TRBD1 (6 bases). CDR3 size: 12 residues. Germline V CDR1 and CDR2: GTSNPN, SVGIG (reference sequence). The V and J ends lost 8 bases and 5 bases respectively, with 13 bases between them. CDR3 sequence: CAGPGHNNEQFF. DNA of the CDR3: TGTGCCGGACCGGGACACAACAATGAGCAGTTCTTC. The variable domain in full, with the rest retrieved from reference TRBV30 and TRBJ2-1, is SQTIHQWPATLVQPVGSPLSLECTVEGTSNPNLYWYRQAAGRGLQLLFYSVGIGQISSEVPQNLSASRPQDRQFILSSKKLLLSDSGFYLCAGPGHNNEQFFGPGTRLTVL.

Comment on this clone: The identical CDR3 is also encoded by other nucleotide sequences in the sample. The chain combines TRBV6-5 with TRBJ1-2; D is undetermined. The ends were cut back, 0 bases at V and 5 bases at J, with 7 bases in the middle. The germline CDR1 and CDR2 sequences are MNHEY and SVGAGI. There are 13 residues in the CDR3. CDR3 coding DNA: TGTGCCAGCAGTTACTCGGCTGGGTATGGCTACACCTTC. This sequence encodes CASSYSAGYGYTF.

CDR3 residues: CASSVGRFGELFF. As DNA, the CDR3 is TGTGCCAGCAGTGTCGGACGGTTCGGGGAGCTGTTTTTT. The chain combines TRBV25-1 with TRBJ2-2, with D uncertain. V was cut by 4 bases and J by 7 bases, with 10 bases left in between. This CDR3 contains 13 residues. CDR1 MGHDK and CDR2 SYGVNS come from the germline V gene.

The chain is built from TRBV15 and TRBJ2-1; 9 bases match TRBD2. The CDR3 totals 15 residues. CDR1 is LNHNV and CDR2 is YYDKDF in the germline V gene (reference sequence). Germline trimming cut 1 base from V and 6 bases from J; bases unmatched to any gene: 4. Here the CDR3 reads CATSRAREGRNEQFF. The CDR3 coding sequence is TGTGCCACCAGCAGAGCGCGGGAGGGCCGCAATGAGCAGTTCTTC.

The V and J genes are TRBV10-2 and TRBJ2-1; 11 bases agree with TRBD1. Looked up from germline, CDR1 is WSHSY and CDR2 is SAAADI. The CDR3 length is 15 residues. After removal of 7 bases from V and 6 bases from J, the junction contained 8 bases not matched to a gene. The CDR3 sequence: CASIEGTGGSNEQFF. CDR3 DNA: TGCGCCAGCATCGAAGGGACAGGGGGTTCCAATGAGCAGTTCTTC.

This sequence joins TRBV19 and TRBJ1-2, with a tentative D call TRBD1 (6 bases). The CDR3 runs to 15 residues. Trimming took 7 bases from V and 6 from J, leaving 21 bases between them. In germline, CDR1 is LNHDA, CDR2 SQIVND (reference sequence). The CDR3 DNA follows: TGTGCCAGTACCCGCGCGGGGGGGCGTGTCAATGGCTACACCTTC. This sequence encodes CASTRAGGRVNGYTF. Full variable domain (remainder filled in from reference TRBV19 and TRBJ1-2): DGGITQSPKYLFRKEGQNVTLSCEQNLNHDAMYWYRQDPGQGLRLIYYSQIVNDFQKGDIAEGYSVSREKKESFPLTVTSAQKNPTAFYLCASTRAGGRVNGYTFGSGTRLTVV.

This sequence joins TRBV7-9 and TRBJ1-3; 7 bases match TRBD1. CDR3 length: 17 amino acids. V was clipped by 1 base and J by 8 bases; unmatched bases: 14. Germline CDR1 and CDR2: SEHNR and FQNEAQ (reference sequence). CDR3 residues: CASSLEGWDSLEDTIYF. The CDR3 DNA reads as TGTGCCAGCAGCTTAGAGGGTTGGGACAGCCTTGAGGACACCATATATTTT.

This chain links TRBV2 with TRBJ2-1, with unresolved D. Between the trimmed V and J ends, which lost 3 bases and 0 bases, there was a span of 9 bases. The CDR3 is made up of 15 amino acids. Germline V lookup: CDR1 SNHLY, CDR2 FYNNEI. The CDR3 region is CASSDVGGSYNEQFF. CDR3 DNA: TGTGCCAGCAGTGATGTAGGCGGCTCCTACAATGAGCAGTTCTTC.

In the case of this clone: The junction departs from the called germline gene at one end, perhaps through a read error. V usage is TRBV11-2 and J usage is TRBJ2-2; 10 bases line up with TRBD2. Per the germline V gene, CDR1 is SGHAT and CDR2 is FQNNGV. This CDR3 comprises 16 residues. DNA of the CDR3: TGTACCAGCAGCCCGACTAGCGGGTCGAACACCGGGGAGCTGTTTTTT. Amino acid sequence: CTSSPTSGSNTGELFF.

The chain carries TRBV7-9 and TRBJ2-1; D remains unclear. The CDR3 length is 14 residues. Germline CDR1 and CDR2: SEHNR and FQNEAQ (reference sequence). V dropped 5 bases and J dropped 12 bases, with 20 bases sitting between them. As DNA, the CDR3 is TGTGCCAGCAGCCCAAATCCCCCATGGTTCGGGCAGTTCTTC. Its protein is CASSPNPPWFGQFF.

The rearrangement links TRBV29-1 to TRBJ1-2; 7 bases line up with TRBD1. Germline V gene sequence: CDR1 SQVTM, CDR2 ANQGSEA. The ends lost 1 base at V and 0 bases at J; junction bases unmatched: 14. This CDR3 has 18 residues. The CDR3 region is CSVEAWRQGNGANYGYTF. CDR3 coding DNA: TGCAGCGTTGAAGCGTGGAGACAGGGAAATGGAGCTAACTATGGCTACACCTTC.

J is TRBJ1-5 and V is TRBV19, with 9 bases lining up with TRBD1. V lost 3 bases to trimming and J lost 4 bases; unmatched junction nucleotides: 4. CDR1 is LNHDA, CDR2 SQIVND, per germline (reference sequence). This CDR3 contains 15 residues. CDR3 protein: CASSIGGTGNQPQHF. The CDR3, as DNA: TGTGCCAGTAGTATTGGGGGGACAGGGAATCAGCCCCAGCATTTT. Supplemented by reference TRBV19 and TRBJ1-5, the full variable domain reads DGGITQSPKYLFRKEGQNVTLSCEQNLNHDAMYWYRQDPGQGLRLIYYSQIVNDFQKGDIAEGYSVSREKKESFPLTVTSAQKNPTAFYLCASSIGGTGNQPQHFGDGTRLSIL.

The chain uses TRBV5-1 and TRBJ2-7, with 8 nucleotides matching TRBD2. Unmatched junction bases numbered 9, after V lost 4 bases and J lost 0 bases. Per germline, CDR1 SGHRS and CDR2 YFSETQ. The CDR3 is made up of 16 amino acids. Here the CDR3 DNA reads TGCGCCAGCAGCCCCGGACTAGCTGCTAGCTCCTACGAGCAGTACTTC. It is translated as CASSPGLAASSYEQYF.

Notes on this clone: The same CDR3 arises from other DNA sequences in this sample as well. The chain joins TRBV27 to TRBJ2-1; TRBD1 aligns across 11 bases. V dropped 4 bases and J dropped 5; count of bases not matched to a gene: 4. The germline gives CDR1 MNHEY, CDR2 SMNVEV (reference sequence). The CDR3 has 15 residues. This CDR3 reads CASSSGTGGNNEQFF. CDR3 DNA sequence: TGTGCCAGCAGTTCCGGGACAGGGGGAAACAATGAGCAGTTCTTC.

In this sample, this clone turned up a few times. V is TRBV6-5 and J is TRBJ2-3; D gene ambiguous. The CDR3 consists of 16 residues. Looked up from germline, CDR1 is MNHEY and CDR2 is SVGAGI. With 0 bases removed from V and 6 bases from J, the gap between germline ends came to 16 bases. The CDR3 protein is CASSYSRQPMGDTQYF. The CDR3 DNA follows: TGTGCCAGCAGTTACTCCCGGCAGCCGATGGGGGATACGCAGTATTTT.